This entry lists 18 T cell receptor beta chains sequenced from one sample in a study of PD-1 blockade in classical Hodgkin lymphoma. The data were produced by immunoSEQ multiplex PCR, yet TCRdb's version contains in-frame clones alone and is incomplete. The table includes fewer than 90,000 clones, roughly 91% detected once. All patients relapsed after autologous stem cell transplantation, and brentuximab vedotin exposure varied. This material consisted of peripheral blood mononuclear cells (PBMCs), taken at baseline. The receptors derive from a human donor with classical Hodgkin lymphoma.

In regard to this clone: At one end the junction does not follow the germline gene, possibly because of a read error. V is TRBV29-1 and J is TRBJ2-1; D possibly matches TRBD1 or TRBD2 (6 bases each). Looked up from germline, CDR1 is SQVTM and CDR2 is ANQGSEA. The CDR3 covers 13 residues. CDR3 sequence: CGSTGWRDGEQFF. For the CDR3, the DNA is TGTGGATCGACAGGTTGGAGGGATGGTGAGCAGTTCTTC.

This clone is a singleton in its sample. The gene calls are TRBV5-6 and TRBJ1-2; 7 nucleotides agree with TRBD1. This CDR3 contains 13 residues. J was trimmed by 6 bases and V by 4 bases; bases with no gene match: 6. Germline CDR1 is SGHDT and CDR2 is YYEEEE. The CDR3 coding sequence is TGTGCCAGCAGCGCGGGACAGTGGGATGGCTACACCTTC. It specifies CASSAGQWDGYTF.

The genes are TRBV7-9 and TRBJ1-1; D gene unclear. Deletions cut 5 bases from V and 1 base from J, with 8 bases between. This CDR3 comprises 13 residues. CDR1 and CDR2 (germline): SEHNR, FQNEAQ (reference sequence). The CDR3 sequence: CASSDAQNTEAFF. The CDR3 nucleotides are TGTGCCAGCAGCGATGCACAGAACACTGAAGCTTTCTTT. Using reference TRBV7-9 and TRBJ1-1 for the parts outside the CDR3, the full variable domain is DTGVSQNPRHKITKRGQNVTFRCDPISEHNRLYWYRQTLGQGPEFLTYFQNEAQLEKSRLLSDRFSAERPKGSFSTLEIQRTEQGDSAMYLCASSDAQNTEAFFGQGTRLTVV.

The chain has TRBV11-1 and TRBJ2-3; D not certain. The CDR3 loop spans 13 amino acids. Deletions cut 5 bases from V and 3 bases from J, with 9 bases between. Germline V CDR1 and CDR2: SGHAT, FQDESV (reference sequence). The CDR3 region is CASSLVLTDTQYF. The CDR3 DNA is TGTGCCAGCAGCCTCGTTTTAACAGATACGCAGTATTTT.

This clone was counted once. The V gene is TRBV28, the J gene TRBJ2-7; no firm D call. V lost 5 bases to trimming and J lost 4 bases, with 18 bases between them. The germline CDR1 and CDR2 sequences are MDHEN and SYDVKM. This CDR3 has 15 residues. CDR3 sequence reads: CASSIKAPGEYEQYF. CDR3 coding DNA: TGTGCCAGCAGTATTAAGGCTCCTGGCGAGTACGAGCAGTACTTC.

The DNA of the CDR3 is TGTGCCAGCAGTGTCCACAGGGTCGGGACCTACGAGCAGTACTTC. Translated, it gives CASSVHRVGTYEQYF. This chain links TRBV25-1 with TRBJ2-7, with D possibly matching TRBD1 (6 bases). Germline V gene sequence: CDR1 MGHDK, CDR2 SYGVNS. Between the trimmed V and J ends, which lost 4 bases and 2 bases, there was a span of 15 bases. The CDR3 spans 15 residues.

This chain's CDR3 is CASSLGTDPGAYGYTF. In nucleotides, the CDR3 is TGTGCCAGCAGCTTAGGAACAGACCCTGGGGCCTATGGCTACACCTTC. The V and J genes are TRBV7-6 and TRBJ1-2; the D gene is possibly TRBD1 (5 bases). Germline V CDR1 and CDR2: SGHVS, FNYEAQ. Trimming shortened V by 1 base and J by 4 bases, and 16 bases separated the two germline ends. This CDR3 is built from 16 residues.

The CDR3 reads CASSKGVTGGGYNEQFF. CDR3 nucleotide sequence: TGTGCCAGCAGTAAAGGCGTGACAGGGGGCGGCTACAATGAGCAGTTCTTC. This rearrangement joins TRBV28 to TRBJ2-1; 10 bases are a match to TRBD1. Trimming took 5 bases from V and 3 from J; bases not matched to a gene: 10. The CDR3 extends over 17 amino acids. Per germline, CDR1 MDHEN and CDR2 SYDVKM. Using reference TRBV28 and TRBJ2-1 for the parts outside the CDR3, the full variable domain is DVKVTQSSRYLVKRTGEKVFLECVQDMDHENMFWYRQDPGLGLRLIYFSYDVKMKEKGDIPEGYSVSREKKERFSLILESASTNQTSMYLCASSKGVTGGGYNEQFFGPGTRLTVL.

The chain recombines TRBV5-4 with TRBJ2-2; 12 bases fit TRBD2. Germline CDR1 reads SGHNT; CDR2 reads YYREEE (reference sequence). The CDR3 consists of 16 residues. V lost 3 bases, J lost 7 bases, and 7 bases stayed unmatched. The CDR3 bases are TGTGCCAGCAGCTCCCTAGCGGGAGGGCCCGACGGGGAGCTGTTTTTT. Protein sequence: CASSSLAGGPDGELFF.

CDR3 nucleotide sequence: TGTGCCAGCAGCGTAAGCCTAGCGGGTGCCGAGCAGTACTTC. This encodes CASSVSLAGAEQYF. This chain links TRBV9 with TRBJ2-7; 8 positions match TRBD2. This CDR3 comprises 14 residues. Trimming took 1 base from V and 6 from J; bases not matched to a gene: 6. Germline values: CDR1 SGDLS, CDR2 YYNGEE.

The chain employs TRBV7-7 and TRBJ2-1, with D hard to call. The length of the CDR3 is 13 residues. The V end lost 3 bases, the J end lost 5 bases, and 8 bases lay between the germline ends. Germline V gives CDR1 SSHAT, CDR2 FNYEAQ (reference sequence). The CDR3 is CASSLWQNNEQFF. CDR3 nucleotides: TGTGCCAGCAGCTTGTGGCAGAACAATGAGCAGTTCTTC.

The CDR3 protein is CASSIAGGTDYEQYF. CDR3 DNA sequence: TGTGCCAGTAGTATAGCAGGGGGGACAGACTACGAGCAGTACTTC. The genes are TRBV19 and TRBJ2-7, with D tentatively TRBD1 (7 bases). With 1 base removed from V and 3 bases from J, the gap between germline ends came to 13 bases. CDR3 length: 15 amino acids. Germline V CDR1 and CDR2: LNHDA, SQIVND (reference sequence).

CDR3 sequence: CASSPNRVPSYEQYF. CDR3 bases: TGTGCCAGCAGCCCTAACAGGGTACCTTCCTACGAGCAGTACTTC. The chain combines TRBV7-6 with TRBJ2-7, with a possible D match to TRBD1 (6 bases). This CDR3 region has 15 residues. Germline V lookup: CDR1 SGHVS, CDR2 FNYEAQ. V was trimmed by 5 bases and J by 1 base, leaving 15 bases between them.

The chain uses TRBV5-1 and TRBJ2-3; 16 bases match TRBD2. The length of the CDR3 is 19 residues. Germline-derived CDR1 and CDR2 are SGHRS and YFSETQ. V lost 1 base and J lost 5; bases outside the gene matches: 10. CDR3 sequence (DNA): TGCGCCAGCAGCTTGCCCGGGACTAGCGGGAGGGCTGCCGTAGATACGCAGTATTTT. It yields the protein CASSLPGTSGRAAVDTQYF.

This clone was recorded only once. The chain is built from TRBV6-5 and TRBJ2-7; 9 bases match TRBD1. The junction had 6 bases not matched to a gene; V was cut back by 2 bases and J by 4 bases. Germline CDR1 MNHEY, CDR2 SVGAGI. The CDR3 has 15 residues. The CDR3: CASSYNRDREYEQYF. DNA for the CDR3: TGTGCCAGCAGTTACAACCGGGACAGGGAGTACGAGCAGTACTTC.

Of note for this clone: Its ends do not fully match the called genes, so a read error is possible. The chain couples TRBV13 to TRBJ2-2; D is unclear. This CDR3 has 13 amino acids. CDR1 is PRHDT and CDR2 is FYEKMQ in the germline V gene (reference sequence). The CDR3 loop is CASSPQNPGELFF. Written as DNA, the CDR3 is TGTGCCAGCAGCCCGCAGAACCCCGGGGAGCTGTTTTTT.

This sequence joins TRBV27 and TRBJ2-2; D is possibly TRBD2 (5 bases). Trimming took 2 bases from V and 3 from J, leaving 10 bases between them. CDR1 is MNHEY and CDR2 is SMNVEV in the germline V gene (reference sequence). This CDR3 is 15 amino acids long. CDR3 region: CASSLRGRDTGELFF. The CDR3 region has the DNA TGTGCCAGCAGTTTAAGAGGGCGGGACACCGGGGAGCTGTTTTTT.

This chain uses TRBV27 with TRBJ1-1; TRBD1 aligns across 10 bases. The CDR3 has 14 residues. The V gene end was trimmed by 1 base and the J gene end by 4 bases; junction bases not matched to a gene: 0. Germline V CDR1 and CDR2: MNHEY, SMNVEV (reference sequence). CDR3 amino acids: CASSLWTGGTEAFF. CDR3 sequence (DNA): TGTGCCAGCAGTTTATGGACAGGGGGCACTGAAGCTTTCTTT.